These 30 T cell receptor beta chains came from one sample sequenced in a study of cytomegalovirus exposure and HLA in healthy donors. Here immunoSEQ multiplex PCR was the method, and the copy in TCRdb shows in-frame clones only, minus some. This sample has 150,000 to 200,000 clones, with about 86% found just once. The sequenced material came from PBMCs. The receptors were gathered from a woman aged 25 to 45 in good health and CMV-seronegative.

The genes are TRBV25-1 and TRBJ2-3; D ambiguous. The CDR3 extends over 15 amino acids. V dropped 3 bases and J dropped 3 bases, with 13 bases sitting between them. Germline CDR1 is MGHDK and CDR2 is SYGVNS. The CDR3: CASSEASGRTDTQYF. In DNA form, the CDR3 reads TGTGCCAGCAGTGAGGCTTCAGGTCGGACAGATACGCAGTATTTT.

The chain employs TRBV6-1 and TRBJ2-7, with a weak D call TRBD1 (6 bases). The CDR3 length is 13 residues. V was cut by 7 bases and J by 1 base, with 11 bases left in between. The V gene's germline CDR1 is MNHNS and CDR2 SASEGT. In DNA, the CDR3 is TGTGCCAGCATCTTGACAGGTTCCTACGAGCAGTACTTC. Encoded protein: CASILTGSYEQYF.

The chain uses TRBV5-6 and TRBJ1-1; D is uncertain. The V gene's germline CDR1 is SGHDT and CDR2 YYEEEE. This CDR3 is built from 15 residues. Trimming stripped 4 bases from V and 1 base from J, with 14 bases between. The CDR3: CASSRGSGWNTEAFF. The DNA of the CDR3 is TGTGCCAGCAGCCGAGGGTCGGGATGGAACACTGAAGCTTTCTTT.

The chain has TRBV5-1 and TRBJ2-7, with D perhaps TRBD1 (6 bases). This CDR3 region has 13 residues. The V and J ends lost 3 bases and 3 bases respectively, with 10 bases between them. Germline CDR1 is SGHRS and CDR2 is YFSETQ. The CDR3 DNA follows: TGCGCCAGCAGCTACGGACAGCTCTACGAGCAGTACTTC. It translates to CASSYGQLYEQYF.

V and J are TRBV4-1 and TRBJ2-7; 11 bases agree with TRBD1. The CDR3 is 15 amino acids. Germline V CDR1 and CDR2: MGHRA, YSYEKL. The V and J ends lost 1 base and 7 bases, in that order; junction bases with no gene match: 6. The CDR3, as DNA: TGCGCCAGCAGCCAAGTGGACAGGGGGCCAGGGGAGCAGTACTTC. Translation gives CASSQVDRGPGEQYF.

This clone was found a few times. The rearrangement links TRBV30 to TRBJ1-1; D gene ambiguous. The CDR3 loop spans 13 amino acids. The V end was cut by 3 bases, the J end by 5 bases, with 13 bases between. From germline, CDR1 is GTSNPN and CDR2 SVGIG (reference sequence). Here the CDR3 reads CAWRREGGTEAFF. In nucleotides, the CDR3 is TGTGCCTGGAGGAGGGAGGGAGGGACTGAAGCTTTCTTT.

V usage is TRBV4-2 and J usage is TRBJ2-5; the match to TRBD2 covers 7 bases. Germline loops: CDR1 LGHNA, CDR2 YNFKEQ. The CDR3 is 18 residues long. J was trimmed by 0 bases and V by 0 bases; bases with no gene match: 10. CDR3 loop: CASSQDLGGGGYQETQYF. The CDR3, as DNA: TGTGCCAGCAGCCAAGATCTCGGTGGGGGGGGGTACCAAGAGACCCAGTACTTC.

The J gene is TRBJ2-7, the V gene TRBV4-1; 8 bases agree with TRBD1. The CDR3 is made up of 15 amino acids. Germline V CDR1 and CDR2: MGHRA, YSYEKL. The trim removed 1 base at V and 5 bases at J, leaving 7 bases unmatched. The CDR3 region is CASSQGAGQDDEQYF. CDR3 DNA: TGCGCCAGCAGCCAAGGGGCGGGACAGGACGACGAGCAGTACTTC.

The chain carries TRBV29-1 and TRBJ2-7, with 11 bases identical to TRBD1. Per the germline V gene, CDR1 is SQVTM and CDR2 is ANQGSEA. Trimming at V came to 7 bases and at J to 5 bases, leaving 10 bases not matched to a gene. The CDR3 runs 14 residues. In DNA form, the CDR3 reads TGCAGCGCATGGACAGGGGGCGTTGTCCACGAGCAGTACTTC. Its protein is CSAWTGGVVHEQYF.

The chain carries TRBV29-1 and TRBJ2-3; 13 nucleotides agree with TRBD2. CDR3 length: 15 residues. Germline V lookup: CDR1 SQVTM, CDR2 ANQGSEA. The V segment lost 7 bases and the J segment 4 bases; nucleotides outside the gene matches: 8. CDR3 in DNA: TGCAGCGCCCGGACTAGCGGGGGAGGGTCAGATACGCAGTATTTT. It encodes CSARTSGGGSDTQYF.

The CDR3 region is CASSAQVWGIGSYEQYF. CDR3 DNA: TGTGCCAGCAGTGCGCAGGTGTGGGGCATAGGCTCCTACGAGCAGTACTTC. The rearrangement joins TRBV27 to TRBJ2-7; possible D gene TRBD1, 5 bases. V lost 5 bases to trimming and J lost 0 bases, with 20 bases between them. Germline V gene lookup returns CDR1 MNHEY and CDR2 SMNVEV (reference sequence). The CDR3 spans 17 residues.

The CDR3 region has the DNA TGTGCCAGCAGCTCCAGAGCGACTGGACAGGGACAAGAGACCCAGTACTTC. Its translation is CASSSRATGQGQETQYF. The rearrangement uses TRBV7-2 and TRBJ2-5, with TRBD1 matching 8 bases. V was clipped by 4 bases and J by 2 bases; unmatched bases: 12. CDR1 and CDR2 (germline): SGHTA, FQGNSA. CDR3 length equals 17 residues.

The chain has TRBV25-1 and TRBJ1-5; the D is unclear. Germline-derived CDR1 and CDR2 are MGHDK and SYGVNS. Trimming stripped 4 bases from V and 6 bases from J, with 10 bases between. The CDR3 spans 13 residues. The CDR3 is CASSAPGSQPQHF. DNA of the CDR3: TGTGCCAGCAGTGCCCCTGGGAGTCAGCCCCAGCATTTT.

The chain employs TRBV5-1 and TRBJ2-3, with no clear D. Germline values: CDR1 SGHRS, CDR2 YFSETQ. Between the trimmed V and J ends, which lost 5 bases and 1 base, there was a span of 5 bases. The CDR3 spans 12 residues. The CDR3 loop is CASRGGTDTQYF. The CDR3 nucleotides are TGCGCCAGCAGAGGAGGCACAGATACGCAGTATTTT.

The rearrangement uses TRBV5-1 and TRBJ1-2; D ambiguous. The germline gives CDR1 SGHRS, CDR2 YFSETQ. The CDR3 contains 16 residues. The germline V and J ends were trimmed by 2 bases and 6 bases, with 20 bases remaining between them. The CDR3 is CASSLNWEDVSNGYTF. The CDR3 DNA sequence: TGCGCCAGCAGCTTAAATTGGGAGGACGTATCAAATGGCTACACCTTC.

The gene calls are TRBV29-1 and TRBJ2-7; 7 bases agree with TRBD2. Losses at the gene ends were 0 bases for V and 2 bases for J; bases not matched to a gene: 4. The CDR3 spans 14 residues. Germline CDR1 and CDR2: SQVTM and ANQGSEA. CDR3: CSVEDGAGAYEQYF. The CDR3 coding sequence is TGCAGCGTTGAAGATGGGGCGGGGGCCTACGAGCAGTACTTC.

The chain links TRBV19 to TRBJ2-5; D is possibly TRBD1 (6 bases). The CDR3 loop spans 17 amino acids. V was cut by 3 bases and J by 3 bases, with 20 bases left in between. Germline assignment: CDR1 LNHDA and CDR2 SQIVND (reference sequence). CDR3 protein: CASSIMKGHSSKETQYF. The CDR3 DNA sequence: TGTGCCAGTAGTATTATGAAGGGACACTCGAGTAAAGAGACCCAGTACTTC.

This chain uses TRBV5-1 with TRBJ2-3, with 14 nucleotides matching TRBD2. The V and J ends lost 4 bases and 6 bases, in that order; junction bases with no gene match: 7. Germline values: CDR1 SGHRS, CDR2 YFSETQ. The CDR3 spans 16 residues. CDR3 sequence reads: CASSAWTSGGRDTQYF. As DNA, the CDR3 is TGCGCCAGCAGCGCGTGGACTAGCGGGGGGCGGGATACGCAGTATTTT.

Remarks on this clone: Other nucleotide sequences in the sample specify the same CDR3. The genes are TRBV27 and TRBJ2-2; no firm D call. This CDR3 has 13 amino acids. Trimming removed 2 bases from V and 5 bases from J, with 6 bases in between. CDR1 and CDR2 (germline): MNHEY, SMNVEV (reference sequence). In DNA form, the CDR3 reads TGTGCCAGCAGTTTAGGCGGAACCGGGGAGCTGTTTTTT. Translation gives CASSLGGTGELFF.

This clone has only one observation. The chain recombines TRBV29-1 with TRBJ2-3, with TRBD2 matching over 11 bases. V was pared by 5 bases and J by 6 bases, with 7 bases of the junction left unmatched. The germline V gene has CDR1 SQVTM and CDR2 ANQGSEA. The CDR3 contains 14 residues. The CDR3 DNA reads TGCAGCGTTTTAGCGGGGGGGCCTTTGGATACGCAGTATTTT. This sequence encodes CSVLAGGPLDTQYF.

The gene calls are TRBV4-1 and TRBJ1-1; TRBD1 might be the D (6 bases). CDR1 and CDR2 from the germline V gene are MGHRA and YSYEKL. The CDR3 covers 16 residues. The V and J ends lost 1 base and 1 base respectively, with 13 bases between them. The CDR3, as DNA: TGCGCCAGCAGCCAAGTTCTCAGGGGCAGGAACACTGAAGCTTTCTTT. Translated, it gives CASSQVLRGRNTEAFF.

The chain combines TRBV15 with TRBJ2-7; D not resolved. The V end lost 0 bases, the J end lost 1 base, and 7 bases lay between the germline ends. The CDR3 extends over 14 amino acids. In germline, CDR1 is LNHNV, CDR2 YYDKDF (reference sequence). Here the CDR3 reads CATSRESVSYEQYF. The CDR3 nucleotides are TGTGCCACCAGCAGAGAGAGCGTATCCTACGAGCAGTACTTC.

CDR3 sequence: CASSPEAGFGSPLHF. As DNA, the CDR3 is TGTGCCAGCAGCCCCGAGGCTGGGTTTGGCTCACCCCTCCACTTT. The chain links TRBV9 to TRBJ1-6; unclear D gene. The CDR3 is 15 amino acids. Looked up from germline, CDR1 is SGDLS and CDR2 is YYNGEE. V lost 4 bases and J lost 10, with 18 bases in between.

The V gene is TRBV7-2, the J gene TRBJ2-6; 9 bases are shared with TRBD1. The CDR3 has 17 residues. V dropped 7 bases and J dropped 0; count of bases not matched to a gene: 7. In germline, CDR1 is SGHTA, CDR2 FQGNSA. The CDR3 nucleotides read TGTGCCAGCAACCGGGACAGGGCTTCCTCTGGGGCCAACGTCCTGACTTTC. It codes for CASNRDRASSGANVLTF. Supplemented by reference TRBV7-2 and TRBJ2-6, the full variable domain reads GAGVSQSPSNKVTEKGKDVELRCDPISGHTALYWYRQSLGQGLEFLIYFQGNSAPDKSGLPSDRFSAERTGGSVSTLTIQRTQQEDSAVYLCASNRDRASSGANVLTFGAGSRLTVL.

The rearrangement joins TRBV2 to TRBJ2-5; 10 bases align to TRBD2. The junction had 11 bases not matched to a gene; V was cut back by 5 bases and J by 5 bases. Germline-derived CDR1 and CDR2 are SNHLY and FYNNEI. The CDR3 runs 16 residues. CDR3 sequence (DNA): TGTGCCAGCAGTTTAGCGGGGGGCCTGAAATACGAGACCCAGTACTTC. This translates into CASSLAGGLKYETQYF. Full variable domain (missing parts from reference TRBV2 and TRBJ2-5): EPEVTQTPSHQVTQMGQEVILRCVPISNHLYFYWYRQILGQKVEFLVSFYNNEISEKSEIFDDQFSVERPDGSNFTLKIRSTKLEDSAMYFCASSLAGGLKYETQYFGPGTRLLVL.

In its sample, this clone was seen once. The gene calls are TRBV4-1 and TRBJ1-6, with a tentative D call TRBD1 (5 bases). Germline V lookup: CDR1 MGHRA, CDR2 YSYEKL. This CDR3 has 18 residues. Trimming shortened V by 2 bases and J by 7 bases, and 21 bases separated the two germline ends. The DNA for the CDR3 is TGCGCCAGCAGCCAAATCCAACCGCGTGGGGCATCAAATTCACCCCTCCACTTT. It specifies CASSQIQPRGASNSPLHF.

The rearrangement uses TRBV18 and TRBJ1-2, with D maybe TRBD1 (6 bases). The length of the CDR3 is 14 residues. V shed 0 bases and J shed 5 bases, with 10 bases lying between them. CDR1 KGHSH and CDR2 LQKENI come from the germline V gene. CDR3 coding DNA: TGTGCCAGCTCACCACCACAGGGTTTGTATGGCTACACCTTC. Its translation: CASSPPQGLYGYTF.

The chain is built from TRBV30 and TRBJ2-7, with 7 bases aligning to TRBD1. The trim removed 2 bases at V and 3 bases at J, leaving 10 bases unmatched. The CDR3 contains 15 residues. Per germline, CDR1 GTSNPN and CDR2 SVGIG (reference sequence). DNA for the CDR3: TGTGCCTGGAGTCCAGGGCAGGGGGTAATCTACGAGCAGTACTTC. This codes for CAWSPGQGVIYEQYF. The complete variable domain, with remaining parts taken from reference TRBV30 and TRBJ2-7, reads SQTIHQWPATLVQPVGSPLSLECTVEGTSNPNLYWYRQAAGRGLQLLFYSVGIGQISSEVPQNLSASRPQDRQFILSSKKLLLSDSGFYLCAWSPGQGVIYEQYFGPGTRLTVT.

Here the CDR3 DNA reads TGTGCCAGCAGGGTCTCTAGCGGGGGTTACAATGAGCAGTTCTTC. Protein sequence: CASRVSSGGYNEQFF. V gene TRBV6-6 combines with J gene TRBJ2-1; 10 bases match TRBD2. The CDR3 has 15 residues. In germline, CDR1 is MNHNY, CDR2 SVGAGI (reference sequence). V gave up 6 bases and J gave up 4 bases; unmatched junction bases: 6.

The chain employs TRBV29-1 and TRBJ1-2; maybe TRBD1 (5 bases). CDR1 SQVTM and CDR2 ANQGSEA come from the germline V gene. The CDR3 runs to 11 residues. V was clipped by 4 bases and J by 8 bases, with 11 bases between them. The CDR3 sequence is CSVGQLTGYTF. In DNA form, the CDR3 reads TGCAGCGTTGGACAGCTCACCGGCTACACCTTC.